The sequence of this T cell receptor beta chain was determined in a study of blood T cell repertoires in COVID-19. Overall study context: Sites in the United States, Italy and Spain provided acute and convalescent COVID-19 samples. PBMCs, B-cell-depleted T cells, or T cells were the source of the cDNA or gDNA that made up the material.

Libraries were prepared by immunoSEQ multiplex PCR; TCRdb keeps only in-frame clonotypes and omits some of them. Found here are about 270,000 clones, around nine tenths of them singletons; the top ten hold approximately 9.7%. CDR3 length: 17 residues. V lost 5 bases, J lost 4 bases, and 23 bases lay in between. Germline CDR1 reads LNHDA; CDR2 reads SQIVND (reference sequence). The chain joins TRBV19 to TRBJ1-2; possibly TRBD1 for D (5 bases). The sequencing sample was made of peripheral blood. The receptor was isolated from a man aged 35-49 years with active or convalescent COVID-19. CDR3 in amino acids: CASSSHLSTARLYGYTF. As DNA, the CDR3 is TGTGCCAGTAGTTCCCACCTCTCGACAGCTCGACTCTATGGCTACACCTTC.